This TCR beta chain was identified during a study of metastatic and nonmetastatic thyroid tumors. Study-level information: Repertoires were compared across blood and tumor or nodule tissue from malignant and benign thyroid patients. Whole-study results and caveats: Benign nodules were reported to have significantly lower TCR beta diversity than malignant thyroid tumors, in blood and tumor.

MiXCR was used by TCRdb to re-call the PCR reads. The sample records tens of thousands of clones, roughly 23% being singletons. Thyroid surgery had not been preceded by any treatment in any patient. The length of the CDR3 is 16 residues. CDR1 is SGHAT and CDR2 is FQDESV in the germline V gene (reference sequence). This clone was observed at least ten times. The antigen is unknown. A much larger clonotype is one base distant, so this may be a read error. Sequencing used blood. V and J are TRBV11-1 and TRBJ2-7; D might be TRBD1 (5 bases). The source is a male donor with papillary thyroid cancer or a benign thyroid nodule (not recorded which). Some clones in this sample may be carry-over from other donors' samples. The CDR3 DNA sequence: TGTGCCAGCAGCTTAGTGAGGCAGGGAAGTCCCTACGAGCAGTCCTTC. It specifies CASSLVRQGSPYEQSF. Filled out from reference TRBV11-1 and TRBJ2-7, the complete variable domain reads EAEVAQSPRYKITEKSQAVAFWCDPISGHATLYWYRQILGQGPELLVQFQDESVVDDSQLPKDRFSAERLKGVDSTLKIQPAELGDSAMYLCASSLVRQGSPYEQSFGPGTRLTVT.